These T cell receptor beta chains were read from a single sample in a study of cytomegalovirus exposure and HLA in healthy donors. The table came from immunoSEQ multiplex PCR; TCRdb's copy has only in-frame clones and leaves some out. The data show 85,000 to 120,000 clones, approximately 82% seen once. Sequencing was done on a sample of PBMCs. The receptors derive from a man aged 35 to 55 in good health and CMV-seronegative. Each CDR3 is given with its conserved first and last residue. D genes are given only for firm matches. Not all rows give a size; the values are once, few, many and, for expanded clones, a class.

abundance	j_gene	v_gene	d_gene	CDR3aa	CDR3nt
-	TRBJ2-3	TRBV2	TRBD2	CASSVSSGGLSTDTQYF	TGTGCCAGCAGTGTCTCTAGCGGGGGTCTTAGCACAGATACGCAGTATTTT
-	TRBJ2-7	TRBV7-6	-	CASSFGSSYEQYF	TGTGCCAGCAGCTTTGGTAGCTCCTACGAGCAGTACTTC
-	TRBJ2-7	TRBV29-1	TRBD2	CSVVGLAGYEQYF	TGCAGCGTTGTAGGGCTAGCGGGCTACGAGCAGTACTTC
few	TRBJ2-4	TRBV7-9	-	CASSLDLGPLRYF	TGTGCCAGCAGCTTGGATCTGGGCCCCCTCAGGTACTTC
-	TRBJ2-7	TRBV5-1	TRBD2	CASSLGVAGGTYEQYF	TGCGCCAGCAGCCTGGGGGTGGCGGGGGGGACCTACGAGCAGTACTTC
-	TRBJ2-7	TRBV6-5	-	CASSYRGSRAYEQYF	TGTGCCAGCAGTTACCGTGGCTCTAGAGCCTACGAGCAGTACTTC
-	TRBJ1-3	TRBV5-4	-	CASSLGGASGNTIYF	TGTGCCAGCAGCTTAGGAGGGGCCTCTGGAAACACCATATATTTT
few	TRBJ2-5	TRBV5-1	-	CASSSQGIQETQYF	TGCGCCAGCAGCTCCCAGGGGATTCAAGAGACCCAGTACTTC
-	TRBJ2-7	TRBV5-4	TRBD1	CASSLGGGTQGYEQYF	TGTGCCAGCAGCTTGGGGGGTGGGACACAGGGGTACGAGCAGTACTTC
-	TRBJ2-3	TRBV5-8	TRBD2	CASSPNSGGAPFTQYF	TGTGCCAGCAGCCCAAACAGCGGGGGGGCTCCGTTTACGCAGTATTTT
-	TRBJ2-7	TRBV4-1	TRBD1	CASSQDRGTGTYEQYF	TGCGCCAGCAGCCAAGATCGAGGGACAGGGACCTACGAGCAGTACTTC
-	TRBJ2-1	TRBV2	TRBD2	CASRYGSGGSPANEQFF	TGTGCCAGCAGGTACGGTAGCGGGGGGTCGCCCGCCAATGAGCAGTTCTTC
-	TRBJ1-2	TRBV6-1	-	CASGMNYGYTF	TGTGCCTCGGGAATGAACTATGGCTACACCTTC
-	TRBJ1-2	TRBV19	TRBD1	CASSNGTGGFIYGYTF	TGTGCCAGTAGCAACGGGACAGGGGGTTTCATCTATGGCTACACCTTC
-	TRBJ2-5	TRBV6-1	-	CASSENQGPWETQYF	TGTGCCAGCAGTGAAAATCAGGGGCCATGGGAGACCCAGTACTTC
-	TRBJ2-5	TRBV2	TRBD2	CASRRAVAGAQETQYF	TGTGCCAGCAGGAGAGCGGTAGCGGGGGCCCAAGAGACCCAGTACTTC
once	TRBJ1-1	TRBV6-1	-	CASSEAGGQTEAFF	TGTGCCAGCAGTGAAGCTGGCGGACAGACTGAAGCTTTCTTT
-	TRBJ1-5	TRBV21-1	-	CASSKAQYSNQPQHF	TGTGCCAGCAGCAAAGCGCAGTATAGCAATCAGCCCCAGCATTTT
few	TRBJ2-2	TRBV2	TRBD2	CASWPGLADTGELFF	TGTGCCAGCTGGCCGGGACTAGCGGACACCGGGGAGCTGTTTTTT
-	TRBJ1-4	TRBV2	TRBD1	CAGSWGQGAEKLFF	TGTGCCGGTTCCTGGGGACAGGGGGCAGAAAAACTGTTTTTT
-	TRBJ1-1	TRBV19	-	CASLGASTEAFF	TGTGCCAGTTTGGGGGCGAGCACTGAAGCTTTCTTT
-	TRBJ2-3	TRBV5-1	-	CASSLPEGSASTDTQYF	TGCGCCAGCAGCCTCCCCGAGGGATCCGCTTCCACAGATACGCAGTATTTT
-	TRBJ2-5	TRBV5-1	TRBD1	CASSPQGASETQYF	TGCGCCAGCAGCCCACAGGGGGCGAGTGAGACCCAGTACTTC
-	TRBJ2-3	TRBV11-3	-	CASSLSGHTDTQYF	TGTGCCAGCAGCTTGTCAGGTCACACAGATACGCAGTATTTT
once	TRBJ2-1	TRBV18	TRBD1	CASSPVVFRGISYNEQFF	TGTGCCAGCTCACCGGTCGTGTTCAGGGGGATCAGCTACAATGAGCAGTTCTTC
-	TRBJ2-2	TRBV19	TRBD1	CASRDRYLTGELFF	TGTGCCAGTAGGGACAGGTATCTCACCGGGGAGCTGTTTTTT
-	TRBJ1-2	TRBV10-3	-	CATRTDFYGYTF	TGTGCCACCAGGACAGACTTCTATGGCTACACCTTC
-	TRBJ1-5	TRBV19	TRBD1	CASSTFGGQLAVHQPQHF	TGTGCCAGTAGTACCTTCGGGGGACAGCTAGCCGTACATCAGCCCCAGCATTTT